The 19 T cell receptor beta chains presented below share a single source sample, sequenced in a study of naive and memory T cell subsets listed by TCRdb under 2017. Library preparation used UMI-ligation and nested PCR. Sequencing instrument: Illumina MiSeq. An equimolar mix of two oligonucleotides covering both TRBC1 and TRBC2 was used as the beta constant-region primer. TCRdb took the public reads, trimmed them with fastp at Q25, ran MiXCR for clone calling and kept in-frame beta chains. Here each entry gathers all rows of one CDR3 protein and keeps the most common genes and DNA. This sample lists 140,000 to 150,000 distinct CDR3 sequences; over 15% were detected once. Of the sample, more than 0.13% falls within the top ten clones. Material: naive CD4+ T cells from blood. What the cell subset or site label conveys for this sample: naive T cells, CD45RA high CD27+. These TCRs come from a human donor in good health.

The V gene is TRBV28, the J gene TRBJ2-7; a possible D gene is TRBD2 (5 bases). The V gene's germline CDR1 is MDHEN and CDR2 SYDVKM. Trimming took off 5 bases at V and 6 bases at J, with 14 bases between the two ends. The CDR3 sequence is 13 residues long. This CDR3 is CASSPAGLCEQYF. DNA of the CDR3: TGTGCCAGCAGTCCCGCAGGACTCTGCGAGCAGTACTTC.

This chain joins TRBV2 and TRBJ1-2, with D possibly matching TRBD1 (6 bases). This CDR3 contains 17 residues. Germline V gene data show CDR1 as SNHLY and CDR2 as FYNNEI. The ends were cut back, 5 bases at V and 0 bases at J, with 19 bases in the middle. In DNA, the CDR3 is TGTGCCAGCAGTCCGGGACACCCGGCGGTGACTAACTATGGCTACACCTTC. This codes for CASSPGHPAVTNYGYTF.

This clonotype was observed at least ten times. V gene TRBV5-1 combines with J gene TRBJ1-3, with no clear D. The CDR3 runs 12 residues. The V gene lost 0 bases and the J gene lost 4 bases, with 2 bases spanning the gap. Germline V gene data show CDR1 as SGHRS and CDR2 as YFSETQ. CDR3 nucleotide sequence: TGCGCCAGCAGCTTGGAGGGAAACACCATATATTTT. It codes for CASSLEGNTIYF.

This clonotype was detected only a few times. This chain joins TRBV28 and TRBJ1-1, with TRBD1 identical over 8 bases. The V segment lost 7 bases and the J segment 6 bases; nucleotides outside the gene matches: 7. CDR1 is MDHEN and CDR2 is SYDVKM in the germline V gene. The CDR3 has 13 residues. DNA for the CDR3: TGTGCCAGCACTCTCCAGGGGGCAGCTGAAGCTTTCTTT. This encodes CASTLQGAAEAFF.

The chain couples TRBV2 to TRBJ2-2; the match to TRBD1 covers 8 bases. V lost 5 bases, J lost 5 bases, and 4 bases stayed unmatched. The CDR3 covers 14 residues. Germline CDR1 SNHLY, CDR2 FYNNEI. CDR3 coding DNA: TGTGCCAGCAGTCGGCAGGGGGCAACCGGGGAGCTGTTTTTT. This gives the protein CASSRQGATGELFF. The whole variable domain, remainder taken from reference TRBV2 and TRBJ2-2, is EPEVTQTPSHQVTQMGQEVILRCVPISNHLYFYWYRQILGQKVEFLVSFYNNEISEKSEIFDDQFSVERPDGSNFTLKIRSTKLEDSAMYFCASSRQGATGELFFGEGSRLTVL.

This clonotype has a handful of counts. The chain recombines TRBV2 with TRBJ1-3; D is unclear. Germline V CDR1 and CDR2: SNHLY, FYNNEI. The V end lost 6 bases, the J end lost 0 bases, and 3 bases lay between the germline ends. This CDR3 region has 12 residues. The CDR3 DNA sequence: TGTGCCAGCAGGACCTCTGGAAACACCATATATTTT. As protein: CASRTSGNTIYF.

This clonotype has just a few counts. The chain combines TRBV5-4 with TRBJ2-3; TRBD1 might be the D (5 bases). V lost 0 bases, J lost 0 bases, and 11 bases lay in between. The CDR3 is 16 residues long. The germline V gene encodes CDR1 SGHNT and CDR2 YYREEE (reference sequence). In DNA, the CDR3 is TGTGCCAGCAGCTTGGTGGACACGTCTAGCACAGATACGCAGTATTTT. This sequence encodes CASSLVDTSSTDTQYF.

J is TRBJ2-7 and V is TRBV7-9, with TRBD2 identical over 9 bases. Germline V gene lookup returns CDR1 SEHNR and CDR2 FQNEAQ (reference sequence). V shed 5 bases and J 6 bases; nucleotides not matched to a gene: 8. The CDR3 consists of 14 residues. The CDR3 sequence: CASSNSAGGGEQYF. DNA for the CDR3: TGTGCCAGCAGCAATAGCGCGGGAGGGGGCGAGCAGTACTTC.

This clonotype was seen only a few times. CDR3 amino acids: CATSDPKPDGEQFF. The DNA for the CDR3 is TGTGCCACCAGTGACCCTAAGCCCGACGGTGAGCAGTTCTTC. The V call is TRBV24-1, the J call TRBJ2-1; D is unclear. The CDR3 runs 14 residues. The germline V gene has CDR1 KGHDR and CDR2 SFDVKD. V was pared by 4 bases and J by 9 bases, with 15 bases between.

J is TRBJ2-1 and V is TRBV19; TRBD2 is a possible D gene (5 bases). Between the trimmed V and J ends, which lost 5 bases and 3 bases, there was a span of 8 bases. The germline CDR1 and CDR2 sequences are LNHDA and SQIVND (reference sequence). There are 13 residues in the CDR3. DNA for the CDR3: TGTGCCAGTAGTCCCGACTACTACAATGAGCAGTTCTTC. Its translation is CASSPDYYNEQFF.

This clonotype appeared a few times. The chain uses TRBV10-1 and TRBJ2-1, with D unclear. CDR3 length: 15 residues. The V gene lost 3 bases and the J gene lost 7 bases, with 16 bases spanning the gap. Germline CDR1 reads WNHNN; CDR2 reads SYGVQD (reference sequence). CDR3 coding DNA: TGCGCCAGCAGTGACCGGAGAGAAAATCTGAATGAGCAGTTCTTC. Translated: CASSDRRENLNEQFF.

This clonotype appeared once. An end of the junction differs from the germline gene, which may be a read error. The chain employs TRBV3-1 and TRBJ2-7, with a tentative D call TRBD2 (6 bases). CDR1 and CDR2 (germline): LGHDT, YNNKEL (reference sequence). The CDR3 length is 17 residues. CDR3 residues: CASSQDVSGRGPYKQYF. CDR3 sequence (DNA): TGTGCCAGCAGCCAAGATGTAAGCGGGCGGGGACCCTACAAGCAGTACTTC.

This chain joins TRBV6-5 and TRBJ1-1; the D is unclear. This CDR3 has 13 residues. The germline V gene has CDR1 MNHEY and CDR2 SVGAGI. The V gene lost 5 bases and the J gene lost 6 bases, with 13 bases spanning the gap. The CDR3 loop reads CASSRRREAEAFF. DNA for the CDR3: TGTGCCAGCAGTCGCCGGAGGGAGGCTGAAGCTTTCTTT.

This clonotype was counted a few times. The rearrangement links TRBV5-1 to TRBJ2-2; 11 bases agree with TRBD2. The V and J ends lost 4 bases and 2 bases, in that order; junction bases with no gene match: 7. The germline V gene has CDR1 SGHRS and CDR2 YFSETQ. The CDR3 is 17 amino acids. The CDR3 spells CASSVRLAGQNTGELFF. In DNA form, the CDR3 reads TGCGCCAGCAGCGTACGACTAGCGGGACAAAACACCGGGGAGCTGTTTTTT.

V gene TRBV10-1 combines with J gene TRBJ2-5, with 9 bases lining up with TRBD1. This CDR3 spans 14 amino acids. CDR1 is WNHNN, CDR2 SYGVQD, per germline (reference sequence). J gave up 5 bases and V 5 bases, and 6 bases lay outside the gene matches. Here the CDR3 DNA reads TGCGCCAGCAGTAGGGACAGGGCCTCGGAGACCCAGTACTTC. Amino acids: CASSRDRASETQYF.

This chain connects TRBV14 to TRBJ2-5; 12 bases are a match to TRBD2. From germline, CDR1 is SGHDN and CDR2 FVKESK. With 5 bases clipped from V and 5 bases from J, the junction kept 9 bases outside the gene matches. The CDR3 extends over 16 amino acids. CDR3 nucleotide sequence: TGTGCCAGCAGCAAGACTAGCGGGAGATCCGACGAGACCCAGTACTTC. This codes for CASSKTSGRSDETQYF. The variable domain in full, completed from reference TRBV14 and TRBJ2-5, reads EAGVTQFPSHSVIEKGQTVTLRCDPISGHDNLYWYRRVMGKEIKFLLHFVKESKQDESGMPNNRFLAERTGGTYSTLKVQPAELEDSGVYFCASSKTSGRSDETQYFGPGTRLLVL.

This clonotype turned up a few times. The chain couples TRBV7-6 to TRBJ2-5; D is uncertain. Trimming took off 4 bases at V and 4 bases at J, with 10 bases between the two ends. This CDR3 comprises 13 residues. Germline CDR1 and CDR2: SGHVS and FNYEAQ. This chain's CDR3 is CASSSFPTETQYF. The CDR3 DNA sequence: TGTGCCAGCAGCTCCTTCCCAACAGAGACCCAGTACTTC.

Only a few counts were recorded for this clonotype. V and J are TRBV9 and TRBJ2-7, with 9 bases aligning to TRBD2. CDR3 length: 15 amino acids. With V trimmed by 0 bases and J by 4 bases, 5 bases remained unmatched. Germline CDR1 reads SGDLS; CDR2 reads YYNGEE. CDR3 DNA sequence: TGTGCCAGCAGCGTAGGTTCCAGCGGGAGGTACGAGCAGTACTTC. Protein: CASSVGSSGRYEQYF.

Ten or more counts support this clonotype. The J gene is TRBJ2-6, the V gene TRBV9; 10 bases map to TRBD1. J lost 3 bases, V lost 7 bases, and 7 bases had no gene match. There are 16 residues in the CDR3. Germline-derived CDR1 and CDR2 are SGDLS and YYNGEE. CDR3 amino acids: CASAGQGIFGANVLTF. The CDR3 DNA sequence: TGTGCCAGCGCGGGACAGGGGATATTTGGGGCCAACGTCCTGACTTTC.